These T cell receptor beta chains were read from a single sample in a study of shared clonotypes between healthy human individuals. Here immunoSEQ multiplex PCR was the method, and the copy in TCRdb shows in-frame clones only, minus some. This table holds 950,000 to 1,300,000 clones, about 75% found once. Sequenced material: memory CD4+ T cells sorted from blood. Every receptor here comes from a man between 18 and 29 years old in good health. CDR3s include the opening cysteine and the closing phenylalanine or tryptophan. The order of the fields is clone size, CDR3 length, D gene, V gene, J gene, CDR3 DNA, CDR3 protein. D genes are given only for firm matches. The listing skips clone size in some rows; elsewhere it reads once, few, many or a size class.

>-|12|-|TRBV19|TRBJ2-5
TGTGCCAGTAGTGGTCCAAAGGAGACCCAGTACTTC
CASSGPKETQYF
>-|12|-|TRBV6-6|TRBJ2-3
TGTGCCAGCAGATACAGCACAGATACGCAGTATTTT
CASRYSTDTQYF
>few|13|-|TRBV27|TRBJ2-7
TGTGCCAGCAGTTCCCTCTCACCCTACGAGCAGTACTTC
CASSSLSPYEQYF
>-|11|-|TRBV5-6|TRBJ1-2
TGTGCCAGCAGCTTGTCGAGTGGCTACACCTTC
CASSLSSGYTF
>-|15|-|TRBV11-2|TRBJ1-3
TGTGCCAGCAGCTTACTCGGGTACTCTGGAAACACCATATATTTT
CASSLLGYSGNTIYF
>-|11|-|TRBV20-1|TRBJ1-1
TGCAGTGCTAGAGTTTCGCAGCGGGCTTTCTTT
CSARVSQRAFF
>once|15|TRBD2|TRBV5-6|TRBJ2-5
TGTGCCAGCAGCGTCGGACTAGTTGGGCAAGAGACCCAGTACTTC
CASSVGLVGQETQYF
>-|13|-|TRBV28|TRBJ2-7
TGTGCCAGCAGTTCAGGGGCCCCTCTAGGGCAGTACTTC
CASSSGAPLGQYF
>few|14|-|TRBV6-1|TRBJ1-2
TGTGCCAGCAGTGAAGTGGGGACCCCCGGTGGCTACACCTTC
CASSEVGTPGGYTF
>-|15|-|TRBV6-5|TRBJ2-1
TGTGCCAGCAGTTACCGGGGGACATCCTACAATGAGCAGTTCTTC
CASSYRGTSYNEQFF
>-|12|-|TRBV5-1|TRBJ2-7
TGCGCCAGCAGCTTCAAAGGGGACGAGCAGTACTTC
CASSFKGDEQYF
>-|15|-|TRBV30|TRBJ1-5
TGTGCCTGGAGTTTGAGGGGGTATAGCAATCAGCCCCAGCATTTT
CAWSLRGYSNQPQHF
>-|14|-|TRBV11-3|TRBJ2-3
TGTGCCAGCAGCCCTACTTCTTCTCCAGATACGCAGTATTTT
CASSPTSSPDTQYF
>few|16|-|TRBV7-8|TRBJ1-3
TGTGCCAGCAGCTTAGTAGGGGAAGGAACTGGAAACACCATATATTTT
CASSLVGEGTGNTIYF
>-|14|-|TRBV4-1|TRBJ1-6
TGCGCCAGCTGGGACGGCTCCTATAATTCACCCCTCCACTTT
CASWDGSYNSPLHF
>once|12|-|TRBV6-5|TRBJ2-5
TGTGCCAGCAGTTCACAGGGAGAGACCCAGTACTTC
CASSSQGETQYF
>-|15|TRBD1|TRBV28|TRBJ1-4
TGTGCCAGCTCCCAGCCGGGACAGCTTAATGAAAAACTGTTTTTT
CASSQPGQLNEKLFF
>once|13|-|TRBV11-2|TRBJ1-1
TGTGCCAGCAGTATAGCCGGGACAACCGAAGCTTTCTTT
CASSIAGTTEAFF
>-|14|-|TRBV18|TRBJ1-1
TGTGCCAGCTCCTCAGGGGAGGGTAGCACTGAAGCTTTCTTT
CASSSGEGSTEAFF
>once|12|-|TRBV2|TRBJ2-3
TGTGCCAGCAGAGGATTAACAGATACGCAGTATTTT
CASRGLTDTQYF
>few|13|-|TRBV5-1|TRBJ1-5
TGCGCCAGCAGCTTGGGACCAAATCAGCCCCAGCATTTT
CASSLGPNQPQHF
>-|15|-|TRBV7-8|TRBJ2-7
TGTGCCAGCAGCGGACTCGGGACGGGTTCCTACGAGCAGTACTTC
CASSGLGTGSYEQYF